A selection of T cell receptor beta chains follows, all from one sample in a study of molecular identifiers for immune sequencing clone quantification. One entry per CDR3 protein, called by TCRdb with MiXCR from the PCR reads. The sample shows some 680,000 distinct CDR3 sequences, about 25% of them seen only once. The source material was naive CD8+ T cells from blood, with Jurkat cell RNA spiked in. Receptors were obtained from a human donor in good health. Some libraries in this study had Jurkat cell RNA spiked in. CDR3s include the opening cysteine and the closing phenylalanine or tryptophan. Fields, in order: J gene, clone size, V gene, D gene, CDR3 DNA, CDR3 protein. D genes are given only for firm matches. Clone sizes are given selectively: once, few, many, or a class where the clone is expanded.

TRBJ2-5 | - | TRBV19 | TRBD1 | TGTGCCAGTAGCCTCCGTTGGACAGGGGGAGAGACCCAGTACTTC | CASSLRWTGGETQYF
TRBJ2-3 | many | TRBV24-1 | - | TGTGCCACCAGTGATTTGAAGGGGTTCACAGATACGCAGTATTTT | CATSDLKGFTDTQYF
TRBJ2-1 | - | TRBV12-3/TRBV12-4 | - | TGTGCCAGCAGACCGTGCCTCAGTCGTACTGAGCAGTTCTTC | CASRPCLSRTEQFF
TRBJ2-7 | few | TRBV14 | - | TGTGCCAGCAGCCAAGGGAAGACCACCTTCCACGAGCAGTACTTC | CASSQGKTTFHEQYF
TRBJ1-4 | few | TRBV13 | - | TGTGCCAGCAGCTTATTCGGGACGGAGAATGAAAAACTGTTTTTT | CASSLFGTENEKLFF
TRBJ2-1 | many | TRBV20-1 | TRBD1 | TGCAGTGCTAGAGTTTCGGGGACAGCCTACAATGAGCAGTTCTTC | CSARVSGTAYNEQFF
TRBJ2-1 | - | TRBV6-2/TRBV6-3 | - | TGTGCCACCTTCGACAGGTCCTACAATGAGCAGTTCTTC | CATFDRSYNEQFF
TRBJ1-3 | few | TRBV7-9 | TRBD1 | TGTGCCAGCAGCTTATCCGGGACAGGGGACGGAAACACCATATATTTT | CASSLSGTGDGNTIYF
TRBJ2-1 | - | TRBV18 | - | TGTGCCAGCTCACCTGTGGACTATTTTAATGAGCAGTTCTTC | CASSPVDYFNEQFF
TRBJ2-7 | - | TRBV4-2 | TRBD1 | TGTGTCGGCAGCCAAGTAGGGACAGACGTACTGGAGCAGTACTTC | CVGSQVGTDVLEQYF
TRBJ2-1 | few | TRBV12-3/TRBV12-4 | - | TGTGCCAGCAGTTTCTCCGGACAGCAGTACAATGAGCAGTTCTTC | CASSFSGQQYNEQFF
TRBJ1-2 | few | TRBV4-1 | TRBD1 | TGCGCCAGCAGCCAAGATGGCGGGACAGGGGGCTATGGCTACACCTTC | CASSQDGGTGGYGYTF
TRBJ2-5 | many | TRBV7-9 | TRBD2 | TGTGCCAGCAGTCTAGCGGCCCGGGGCCAAGAGACCCAGTACTTC | CASSLAARGQETQYF
TRBJ2-7 | many | TRBV11-1 | TRBD1 | TGTGCCAGCAGCATCGGACAGGGGGCTGGATACGAGCAGTACTTC | CASSIGQGAGYEQYF